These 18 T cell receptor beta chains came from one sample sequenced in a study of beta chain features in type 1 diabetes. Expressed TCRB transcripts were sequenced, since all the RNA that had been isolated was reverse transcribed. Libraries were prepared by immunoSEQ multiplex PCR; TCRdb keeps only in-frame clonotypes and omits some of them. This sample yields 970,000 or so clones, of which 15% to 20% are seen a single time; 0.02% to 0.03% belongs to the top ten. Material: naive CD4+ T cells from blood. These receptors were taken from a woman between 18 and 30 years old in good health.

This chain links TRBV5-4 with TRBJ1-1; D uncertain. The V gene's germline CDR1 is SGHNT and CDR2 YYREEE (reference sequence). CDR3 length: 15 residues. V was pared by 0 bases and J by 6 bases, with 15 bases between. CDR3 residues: CASSLAQTWKAEAFF. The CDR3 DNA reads TGTGCCAGCAGCTTGGCCCAGACCTGGAAGGCTGAAGCTTTCTTT.

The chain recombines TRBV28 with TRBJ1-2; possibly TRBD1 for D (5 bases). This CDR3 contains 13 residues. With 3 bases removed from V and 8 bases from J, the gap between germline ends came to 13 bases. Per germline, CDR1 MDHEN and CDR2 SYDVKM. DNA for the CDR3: TGTGCCAGCAGTTTGGGACTAGTAGGAGGCTACACCTTC. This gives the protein CASSLGLVGGYTF.

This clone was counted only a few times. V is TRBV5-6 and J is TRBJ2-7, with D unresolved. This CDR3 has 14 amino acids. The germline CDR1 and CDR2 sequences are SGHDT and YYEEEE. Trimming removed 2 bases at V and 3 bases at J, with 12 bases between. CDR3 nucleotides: TGTGCCAGCAGCTTATTTGCCGAGAACTACGAGCAGTACTTC. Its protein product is CASSLFAENYEQYF.

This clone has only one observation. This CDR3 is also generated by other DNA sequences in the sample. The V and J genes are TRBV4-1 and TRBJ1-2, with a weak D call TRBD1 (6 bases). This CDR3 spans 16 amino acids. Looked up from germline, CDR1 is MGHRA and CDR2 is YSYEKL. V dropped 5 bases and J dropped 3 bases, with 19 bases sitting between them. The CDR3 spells CASSANDRSSYYGYTF. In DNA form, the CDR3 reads TGCGCCAGCAGCGCAAACGACAGGTCCTCTTACTATGGCTACACCTTC.

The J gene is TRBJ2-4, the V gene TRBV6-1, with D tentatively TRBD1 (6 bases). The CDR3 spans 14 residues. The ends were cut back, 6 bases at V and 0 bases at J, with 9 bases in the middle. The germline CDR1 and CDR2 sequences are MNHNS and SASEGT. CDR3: CASRWGPAKNIQYF. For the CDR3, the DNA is TGTGCCAGCAGATGGGGGCCAGCCAAAAACATTCAGTACTTC.

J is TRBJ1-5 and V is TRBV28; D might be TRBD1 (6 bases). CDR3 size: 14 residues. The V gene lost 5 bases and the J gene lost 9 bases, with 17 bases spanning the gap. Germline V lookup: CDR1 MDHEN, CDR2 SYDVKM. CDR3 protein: CASSGGTTSTPQHF. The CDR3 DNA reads TGTGCCAGCAGTGGCGGGACAACATCTACGCCCCAGCATTTT.

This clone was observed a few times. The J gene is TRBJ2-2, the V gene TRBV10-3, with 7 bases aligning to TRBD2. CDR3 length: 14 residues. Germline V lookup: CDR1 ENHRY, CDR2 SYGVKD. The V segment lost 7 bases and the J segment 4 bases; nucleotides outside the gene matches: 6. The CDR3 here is CAITPREFTGELFF. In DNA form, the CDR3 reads TGTGCCATCACCCCGCGGGAGTTCACCGGGGAGCTGTTTTTT.

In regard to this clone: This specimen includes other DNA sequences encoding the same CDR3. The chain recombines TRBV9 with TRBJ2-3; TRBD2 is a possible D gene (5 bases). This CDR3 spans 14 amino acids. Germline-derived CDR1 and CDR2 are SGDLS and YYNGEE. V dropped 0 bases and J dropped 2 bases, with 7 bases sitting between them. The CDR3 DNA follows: TGTGCCAGCAGCGTAGGTCGGGACACAGATACGCAGTATTTT. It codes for CASSVGRDTDTQYF.

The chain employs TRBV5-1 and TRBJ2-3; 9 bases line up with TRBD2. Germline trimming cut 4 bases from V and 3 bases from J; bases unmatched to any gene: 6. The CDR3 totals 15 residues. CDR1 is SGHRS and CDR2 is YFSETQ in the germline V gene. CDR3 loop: CASSRLAGTTDTQYF. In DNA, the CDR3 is TGCGCCAGCAGCCGCCTAGCGGGGACGACAGATACGCAGTATTTT.

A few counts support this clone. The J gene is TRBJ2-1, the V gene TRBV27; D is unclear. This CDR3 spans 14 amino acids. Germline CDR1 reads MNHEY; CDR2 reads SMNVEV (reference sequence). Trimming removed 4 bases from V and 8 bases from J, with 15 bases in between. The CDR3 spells CASSSPPPRDEQFF. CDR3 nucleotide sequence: TGTGCCAGCAGTTCCCCCCCACCTAGGGATGAGCAGTTCTTC.

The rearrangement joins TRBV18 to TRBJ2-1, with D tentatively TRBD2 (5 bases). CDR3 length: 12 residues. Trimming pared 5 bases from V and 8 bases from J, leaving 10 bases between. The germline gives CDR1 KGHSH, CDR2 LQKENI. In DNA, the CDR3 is TGTGCCAGCTCATTAGAGGGCCATGAGCAGTTCTTC. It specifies CASSLEGHEQFF. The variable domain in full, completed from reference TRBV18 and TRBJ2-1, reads NAGVMQNPRHLVRRRGQEARLRCSPMKGHSHVYWYRQLPEEGLKFMVYLQKENIIDESGMPKERFSAEFPKEGPSILRIQQVVRGDSAAYFCASSLEGHEQFFGPGTRLTVL.

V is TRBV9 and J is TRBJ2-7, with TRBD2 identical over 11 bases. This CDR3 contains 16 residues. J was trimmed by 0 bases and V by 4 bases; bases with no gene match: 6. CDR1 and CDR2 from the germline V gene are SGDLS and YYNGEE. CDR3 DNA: TGTGCCAGCAGCCCCGGAGGGACTAGCGGCTCCTACGAGCAGTACTTC. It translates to CASSPGGTSGSYEQYF.

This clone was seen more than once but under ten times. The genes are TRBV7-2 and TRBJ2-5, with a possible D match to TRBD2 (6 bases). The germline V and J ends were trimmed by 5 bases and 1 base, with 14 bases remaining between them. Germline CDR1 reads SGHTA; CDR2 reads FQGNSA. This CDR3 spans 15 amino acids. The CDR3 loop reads CASSRIGTRQETQYF. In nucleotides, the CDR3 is TGTGCCAGCAGCCGGATTGGGACTCGCCAAGAGACCCAGTACTTC.

Written as DNA, the CDR3 is TGCGCCAGCAGCTTCCAACCGACCGGGACTCGCTACGAGCAGTACTTC. It encodes CASSFQPTGTRYEQYF. The V call is TRBV5-1, the J call TRBJ2-7, with D perhaps matching TRBD2 (6 bases). The CDR3 is made up of 16 amino acids. The V end was cut by 2 bases, the J end by 3 bases, with 18 bases between. Germline V lookup: CDR1 SGHRS, CDR2 YFSETQ.

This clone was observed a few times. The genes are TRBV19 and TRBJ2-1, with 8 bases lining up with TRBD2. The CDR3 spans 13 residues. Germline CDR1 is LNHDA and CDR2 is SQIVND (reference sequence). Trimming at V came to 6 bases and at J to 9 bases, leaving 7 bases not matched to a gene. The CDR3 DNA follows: TGTGCCAGTAGCGGGAGGGCCCTCATTGAGCAGTTCTTC. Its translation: CASSGRALIEQFF.

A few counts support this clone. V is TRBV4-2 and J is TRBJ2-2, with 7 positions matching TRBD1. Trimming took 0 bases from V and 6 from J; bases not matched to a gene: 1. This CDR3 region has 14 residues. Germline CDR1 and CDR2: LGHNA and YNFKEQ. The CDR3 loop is CASSQETGAGELFF. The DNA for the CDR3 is TGTGCCAGCAGCCAAGAAACAGGGGCCGGGGAGCTGTTTTTT.

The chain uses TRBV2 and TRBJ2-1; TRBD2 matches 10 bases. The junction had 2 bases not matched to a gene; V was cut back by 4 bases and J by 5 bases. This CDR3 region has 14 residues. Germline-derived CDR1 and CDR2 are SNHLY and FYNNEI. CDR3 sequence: CASSGTSGNNEQFF. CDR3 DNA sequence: TGTGCCAGCAGTGGGACTAGCGGAAACAATGAGCAGTTCTTC.

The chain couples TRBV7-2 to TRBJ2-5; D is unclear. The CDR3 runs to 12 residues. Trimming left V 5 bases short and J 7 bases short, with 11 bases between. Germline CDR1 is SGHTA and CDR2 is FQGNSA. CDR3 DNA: TGTGCCAGCAGCCGACCGAAGGGGACCCAGTACTTC. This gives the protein CASSRPKGTQYF.